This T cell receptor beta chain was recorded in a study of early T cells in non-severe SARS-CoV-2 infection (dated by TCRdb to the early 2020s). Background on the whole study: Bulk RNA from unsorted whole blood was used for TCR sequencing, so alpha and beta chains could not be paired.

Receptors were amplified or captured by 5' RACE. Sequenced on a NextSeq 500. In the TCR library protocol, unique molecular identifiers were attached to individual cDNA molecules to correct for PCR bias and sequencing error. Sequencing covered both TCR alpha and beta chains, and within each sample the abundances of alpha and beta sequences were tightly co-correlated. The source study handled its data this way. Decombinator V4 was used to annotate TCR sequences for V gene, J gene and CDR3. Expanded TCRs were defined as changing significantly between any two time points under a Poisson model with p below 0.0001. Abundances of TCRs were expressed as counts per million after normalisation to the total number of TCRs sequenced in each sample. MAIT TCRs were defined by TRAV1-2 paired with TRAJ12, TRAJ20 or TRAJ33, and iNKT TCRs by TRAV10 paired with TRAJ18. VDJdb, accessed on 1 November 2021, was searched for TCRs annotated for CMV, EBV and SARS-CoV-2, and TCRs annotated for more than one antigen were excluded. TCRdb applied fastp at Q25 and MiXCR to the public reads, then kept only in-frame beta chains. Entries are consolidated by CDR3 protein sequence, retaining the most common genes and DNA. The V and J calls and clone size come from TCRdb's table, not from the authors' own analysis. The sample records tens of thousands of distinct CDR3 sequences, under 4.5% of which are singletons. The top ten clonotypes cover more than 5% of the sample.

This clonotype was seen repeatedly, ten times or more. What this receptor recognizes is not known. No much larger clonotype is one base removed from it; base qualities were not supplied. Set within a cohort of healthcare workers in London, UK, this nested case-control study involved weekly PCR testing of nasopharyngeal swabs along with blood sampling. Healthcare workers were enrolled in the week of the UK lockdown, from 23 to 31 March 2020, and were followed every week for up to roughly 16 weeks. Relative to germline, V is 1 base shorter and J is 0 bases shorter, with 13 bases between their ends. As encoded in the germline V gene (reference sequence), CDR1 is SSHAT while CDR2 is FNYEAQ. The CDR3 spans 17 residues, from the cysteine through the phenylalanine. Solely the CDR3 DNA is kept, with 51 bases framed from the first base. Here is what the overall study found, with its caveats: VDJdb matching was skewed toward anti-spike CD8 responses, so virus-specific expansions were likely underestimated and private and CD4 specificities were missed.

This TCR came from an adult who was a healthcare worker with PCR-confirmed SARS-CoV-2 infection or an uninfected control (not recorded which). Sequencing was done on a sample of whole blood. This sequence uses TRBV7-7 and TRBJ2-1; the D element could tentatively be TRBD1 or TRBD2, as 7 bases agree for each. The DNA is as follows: TGTGCCAGCAGCTTAGGACAGGGAGGGAACTCCTACAATGAGCAGTTCTTC. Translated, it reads CASSLGQGGNSYNEQFF.